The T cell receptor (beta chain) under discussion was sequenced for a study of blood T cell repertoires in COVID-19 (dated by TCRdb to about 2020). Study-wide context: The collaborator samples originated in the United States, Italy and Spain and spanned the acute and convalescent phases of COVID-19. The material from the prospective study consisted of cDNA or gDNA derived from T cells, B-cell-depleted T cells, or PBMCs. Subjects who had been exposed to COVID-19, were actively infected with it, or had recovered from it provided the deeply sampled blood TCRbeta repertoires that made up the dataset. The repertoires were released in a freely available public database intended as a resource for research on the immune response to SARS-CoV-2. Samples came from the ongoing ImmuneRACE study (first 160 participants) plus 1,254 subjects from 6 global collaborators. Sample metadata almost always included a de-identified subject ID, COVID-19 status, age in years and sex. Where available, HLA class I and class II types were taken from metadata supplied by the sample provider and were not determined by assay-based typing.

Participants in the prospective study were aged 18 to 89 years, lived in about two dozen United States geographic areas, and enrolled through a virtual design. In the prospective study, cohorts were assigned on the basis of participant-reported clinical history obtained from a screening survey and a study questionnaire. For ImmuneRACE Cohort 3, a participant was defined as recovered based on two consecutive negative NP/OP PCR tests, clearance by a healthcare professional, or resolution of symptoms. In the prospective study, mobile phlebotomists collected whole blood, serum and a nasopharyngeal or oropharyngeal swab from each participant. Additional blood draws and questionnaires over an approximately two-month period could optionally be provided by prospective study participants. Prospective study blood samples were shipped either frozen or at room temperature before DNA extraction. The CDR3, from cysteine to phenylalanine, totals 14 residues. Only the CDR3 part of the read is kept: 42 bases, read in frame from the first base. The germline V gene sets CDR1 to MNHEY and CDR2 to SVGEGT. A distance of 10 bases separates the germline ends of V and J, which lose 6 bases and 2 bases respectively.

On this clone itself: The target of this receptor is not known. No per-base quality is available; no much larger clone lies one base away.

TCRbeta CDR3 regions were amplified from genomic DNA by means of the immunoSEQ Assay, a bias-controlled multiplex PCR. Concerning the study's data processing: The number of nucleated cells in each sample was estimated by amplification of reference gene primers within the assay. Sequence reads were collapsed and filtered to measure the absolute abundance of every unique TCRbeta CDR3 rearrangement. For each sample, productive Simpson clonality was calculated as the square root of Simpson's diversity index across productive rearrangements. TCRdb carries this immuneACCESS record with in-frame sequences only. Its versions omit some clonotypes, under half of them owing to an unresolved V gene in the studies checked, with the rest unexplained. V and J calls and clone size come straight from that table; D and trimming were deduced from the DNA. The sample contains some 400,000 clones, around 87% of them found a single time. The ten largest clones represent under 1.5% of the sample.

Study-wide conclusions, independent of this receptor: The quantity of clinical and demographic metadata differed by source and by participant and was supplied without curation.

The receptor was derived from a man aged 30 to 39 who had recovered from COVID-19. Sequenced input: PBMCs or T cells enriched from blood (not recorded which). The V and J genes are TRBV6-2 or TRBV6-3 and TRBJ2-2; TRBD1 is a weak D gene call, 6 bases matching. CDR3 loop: CASSQDRNTGELFF. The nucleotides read TGTGCCAGCAGCCAGGACAGAAACACCGGGGAGCTGTTTTTT.